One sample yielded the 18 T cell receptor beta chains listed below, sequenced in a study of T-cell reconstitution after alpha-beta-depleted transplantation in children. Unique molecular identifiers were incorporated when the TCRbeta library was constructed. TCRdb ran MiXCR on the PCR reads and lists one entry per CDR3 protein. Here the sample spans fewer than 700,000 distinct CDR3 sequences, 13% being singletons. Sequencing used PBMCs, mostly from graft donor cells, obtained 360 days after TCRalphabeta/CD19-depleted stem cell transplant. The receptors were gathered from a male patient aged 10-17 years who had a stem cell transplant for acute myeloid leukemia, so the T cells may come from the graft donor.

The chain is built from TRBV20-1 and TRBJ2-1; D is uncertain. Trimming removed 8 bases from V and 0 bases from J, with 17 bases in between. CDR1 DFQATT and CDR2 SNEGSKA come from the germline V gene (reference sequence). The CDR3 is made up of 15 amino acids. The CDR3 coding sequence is TGCAGTTCGCAGGCCGCGGTCAGCTCCTACAATGAGCAGTTCTTC. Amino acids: CSSQAAVSSYNEQFF.

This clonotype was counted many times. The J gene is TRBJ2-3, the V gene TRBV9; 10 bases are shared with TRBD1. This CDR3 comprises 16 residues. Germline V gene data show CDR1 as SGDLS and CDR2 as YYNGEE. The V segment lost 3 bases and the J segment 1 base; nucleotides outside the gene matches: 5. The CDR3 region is CASSGTGGQGTDTQYF. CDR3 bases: TGTGCCAGCAGCGGGACAGGGGGTCAAGGCACAGATACGCAGTATTTT.

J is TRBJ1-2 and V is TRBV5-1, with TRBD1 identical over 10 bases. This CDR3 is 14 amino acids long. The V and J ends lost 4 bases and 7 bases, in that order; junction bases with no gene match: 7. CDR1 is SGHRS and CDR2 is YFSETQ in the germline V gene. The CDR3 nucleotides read TGCGCCAGCAGCCCGTCCCGGGACAGGGGTGGCTACACCTTC. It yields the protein CASSPSRDRGGYTF.

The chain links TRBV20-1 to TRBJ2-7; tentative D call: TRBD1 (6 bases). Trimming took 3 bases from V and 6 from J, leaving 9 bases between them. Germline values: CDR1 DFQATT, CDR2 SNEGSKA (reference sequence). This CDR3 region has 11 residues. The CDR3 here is CSASRGPEQYF. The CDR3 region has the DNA TGCAGTGCTAGCAGGGGCCCCGAGCAGTACTTC.

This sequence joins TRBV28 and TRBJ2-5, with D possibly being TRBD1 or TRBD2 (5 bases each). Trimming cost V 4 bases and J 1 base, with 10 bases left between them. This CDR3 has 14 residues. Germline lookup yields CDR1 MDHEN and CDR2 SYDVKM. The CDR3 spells CASSSGAIQETQYF. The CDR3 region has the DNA TGTGCCAGCAGTTCCGGGGCCATCCAAGAGACCCAGTACTTC.

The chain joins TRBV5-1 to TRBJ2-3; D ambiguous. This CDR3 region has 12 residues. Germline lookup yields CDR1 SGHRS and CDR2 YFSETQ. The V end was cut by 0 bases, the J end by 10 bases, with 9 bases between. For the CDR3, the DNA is TGCGCCAGCAGCTTGGTCGGCGGTTCGCAGTATTTT. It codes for CASSLVGGSQYF.

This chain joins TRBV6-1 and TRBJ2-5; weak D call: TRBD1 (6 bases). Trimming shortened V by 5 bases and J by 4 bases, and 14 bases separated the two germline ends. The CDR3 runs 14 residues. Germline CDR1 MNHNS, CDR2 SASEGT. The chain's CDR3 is CASSINRVRETQYF. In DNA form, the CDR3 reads TGTGCCAGCAGTATAAACAGGGTACGAGAGACCCAGTACTTC.

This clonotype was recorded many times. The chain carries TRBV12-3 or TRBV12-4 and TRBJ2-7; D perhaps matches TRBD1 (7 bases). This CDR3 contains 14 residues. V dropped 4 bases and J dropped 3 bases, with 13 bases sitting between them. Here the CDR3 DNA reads TGTGCCAGCAGTTCGCCAGGGGGAGGCTACGAGCAGTACTTC. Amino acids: CASSSPGGGYEQYF.

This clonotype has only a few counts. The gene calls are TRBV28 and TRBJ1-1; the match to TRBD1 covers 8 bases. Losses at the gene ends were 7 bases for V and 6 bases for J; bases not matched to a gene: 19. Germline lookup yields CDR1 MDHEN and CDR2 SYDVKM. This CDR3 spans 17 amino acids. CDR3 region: CASTPWGLGRGPAEAFF. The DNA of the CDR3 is TGTGCCAGCACCCCCTGGGGGTTGGGCAGGGGGCCAGCTGAAGCTTTCTTT.

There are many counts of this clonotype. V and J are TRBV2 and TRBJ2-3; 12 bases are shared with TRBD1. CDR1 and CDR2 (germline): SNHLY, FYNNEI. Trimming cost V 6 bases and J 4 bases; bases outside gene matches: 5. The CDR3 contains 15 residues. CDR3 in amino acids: CASRRDRGLADTQYF. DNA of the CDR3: TGTGCCAGCAGGAGGGACAGGGGGCTAGCAGATACGCAGTATTTT.

The CDR3 DNA sequence: TGTGCCAGTAGTCTCATGACAGGGAATTCCTACGAGCAGTACTTC. Its protein is CASSLMTGNSYEQYF. V usage is TRBV19 and J usage is TRBJ2-7, with 7 nucleotides matching TRBD1. The V segment lost 5 bases and the J segment 1 base; nucleotides outside the gene matches: 8. This CDR3 is built from 15 residues. CDR1 is LNHDA, CDR2 SQIVND, per germline (reference sequence).

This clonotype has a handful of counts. The CDR3 reads CASSYGGGPQHF. CDR3 DNA: TGTGCCAGCAGTTACGGCGGAGGGCCCCAGCATTTT. The V call is TRBV6-2 or TRBV6-3, the J call TRBJ1-5; no reliable D call. The germline V gene encodes CDR1 MNHEY and CDR2 SVGEGT. The ends were cut back, 2 bases at V and 9 bases at J, with 8 bases in the middle. The CDR3 covers 12 residues.

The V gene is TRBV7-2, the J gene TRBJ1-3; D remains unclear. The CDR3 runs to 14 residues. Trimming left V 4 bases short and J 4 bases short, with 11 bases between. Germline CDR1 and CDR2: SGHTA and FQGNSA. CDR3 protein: CASSSPKGGNTIYF. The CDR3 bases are TGTGCCAGCAGCTCCCCGAAGGGAGGAAACACCATATATTTT.

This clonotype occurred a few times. The CDR3 DNA sequence: TGCAGTGCTAGCCCGGACAGCTACGGCCGTGGGGAGACCCAGTACTTC. Its protein product is CSASPDSYGRGETQYF. The chain combines TRBV20-1 with TRBJ2-5; D may be TRBD1 (6 bases). The CDR3 length is 16 residues. Germline lookup yields CDR1 DFQATT and CDR2 SNEGSKA (reference sequence). The V end lost 3 bases, the J end lost 5 bases, and 22 bases lay between the germline ends.

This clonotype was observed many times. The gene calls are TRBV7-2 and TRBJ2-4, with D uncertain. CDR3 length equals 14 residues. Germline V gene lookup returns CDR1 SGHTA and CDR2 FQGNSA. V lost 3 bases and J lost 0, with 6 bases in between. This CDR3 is CASSLAVAKNIQYF. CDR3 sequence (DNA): TGTGCCAGCAGCTTGGCGGTAGCCAAAAACATTCAGTACTTC.

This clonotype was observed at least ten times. In DNA, the CDR3 is TGCAGCGTTTATGCCGGGCTAGGGAACACCGGGGAGCTGTTTTTT. Residues: CSVYAGLGNTGELFF. The chain carries TRBV29-1 and TRBJ2-2, with D unresolved. CDR1 and CDR2 from the germline V gene are SQVTM and ANQGSEA. This CDR3 contains 15 residues. The V end lost 5 bases, the J end lost 1 base, and 14 bases lay between the germline ends.

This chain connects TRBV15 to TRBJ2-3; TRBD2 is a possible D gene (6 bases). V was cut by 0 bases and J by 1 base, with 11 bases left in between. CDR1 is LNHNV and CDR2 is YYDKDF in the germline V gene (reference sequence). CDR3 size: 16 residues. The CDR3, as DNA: TGTGCCACCAGCAGAGATGCGGGACGGGGCACAGATACGCAGTATTTT. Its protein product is CATSRDAGRGTDTQYF. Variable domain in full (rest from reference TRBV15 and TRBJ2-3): DAMVIQNPRYQVTQFGKPVTLSCSQTLNHNVMYWYQQKSSQAPKLLFHYYDKDFNNEADTPDNFQSRRPNTSFCFLDIRSPGLGDTAMYLCATSRDAGRGTDTQYFGPGTRLTVL.

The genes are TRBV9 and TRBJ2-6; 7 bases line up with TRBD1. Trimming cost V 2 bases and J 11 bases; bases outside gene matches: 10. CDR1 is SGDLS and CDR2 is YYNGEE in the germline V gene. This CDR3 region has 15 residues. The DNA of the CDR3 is TGTGCCAGCAGCGTCCAGACAGGGTTCATGGACGTCCTGACTTTC. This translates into CASSVQTGFMDVLTF.